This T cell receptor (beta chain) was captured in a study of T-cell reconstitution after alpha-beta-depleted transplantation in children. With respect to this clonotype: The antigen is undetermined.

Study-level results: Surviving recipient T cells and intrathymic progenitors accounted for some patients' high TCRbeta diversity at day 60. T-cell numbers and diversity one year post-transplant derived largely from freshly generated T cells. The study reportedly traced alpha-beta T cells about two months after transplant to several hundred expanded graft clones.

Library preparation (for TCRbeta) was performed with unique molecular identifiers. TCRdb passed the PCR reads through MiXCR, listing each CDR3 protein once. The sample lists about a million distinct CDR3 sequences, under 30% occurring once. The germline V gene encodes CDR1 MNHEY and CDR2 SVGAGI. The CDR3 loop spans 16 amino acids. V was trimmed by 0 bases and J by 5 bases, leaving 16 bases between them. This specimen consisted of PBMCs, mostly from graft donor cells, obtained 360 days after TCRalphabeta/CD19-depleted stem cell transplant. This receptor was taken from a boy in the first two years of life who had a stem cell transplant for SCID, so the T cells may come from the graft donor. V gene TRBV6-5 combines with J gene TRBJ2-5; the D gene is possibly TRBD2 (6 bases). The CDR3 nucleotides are TGTGCCAGCAGTTACTCCACGGCAGGCCGGGGGGAGACCCAGTACTTC. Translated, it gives CASSYSTAGRGETQYF.